Below, 32 T cell receptor beta chains from the same sample are listed, as sequenced in a study of molecular identifiers for immune sequencing clone quantification. TCRdb reprocessed the PCR reads via MiXCR and lists one record per CDR3 protein. The sample lists over 65,000 distinct CDR3 sequences; about 23% were seen once. What was sequenced was naive CD8+ T cells from blood, with Jurkat cell RNA spiked in. Subset defined: FACS-sorted CD8+CD4-CCR7+CD45RA+ naive T cells. These receptors came from a human donor in good health. Some libraries in this study had Jurkat cell RNA spiked in.

This rearrangement joins TRBV9 to TRBJ1-1; the D is unclear. The V end lost 3 bases, the J end lost 1 base, and 7 bases lay between the germline ends. Germline V lookup: CDR1 SGDLS, CDR2 YYNGEE. This CDR3 has 13 amino acids. The CDR3 reads CASSAPPNTEAFF. The CDR3 DNA reads TGTGCCAGCAGCGCCCCCCCGAACACTGAAGCTTTCTTT.

This clonotype came up a few times. This rearrangement joins TRBV4-3 to TRBJ2-7, with 13 bases that match TRBD2. The CDR3 has 17 residues. After removal of 0 bases from V and 1 base from J, the junction contained 3 bases not matched to a gene. CDR1 LGHNA and CDR2 YSLEER come from the germline V gene. CDR3 in DNA: TGCGCCAGCAGCCAAGAGACGACTAGCGGGGGGTCCTACGAGCAGTACTTC. It yields the protein CASSQETTSGGSYEQYF.

The chain couples TRBV27 to TRBJ2-1; TRBD2 matches 12 bases. The CDR3 is 14 amino acids. The V gene's germline CDR1 is MNHEY and CDR2 SMNVEV (reference sequence). J gave up 12 bases and V 5 bases, and 8 bases lay outside the gene matches. In nucleotides, the CDR3 is TGTGCCAGCAGTACTAGCGGGGGGTCTGATGCGCAGTTCTTC. Translation: CASSTSGGSDAQFF.

The sample holds many counts of this clonotype. The V gene is TRBV5-6, the J gene TRBJ1-1; 8 bases agree with TRBD1. The CDR3 is made up of 15 amino acids. Germline V lookup: CDR1 SGHDT, CDR2 YYEEEE. The J segment lost 3 bases and the V segment lost 2 bases, leaving 6 bases of the junction unmatched. CDR3 sequence (DNA): TGTGCCAGCAGCTTTATCGAGGACAGGGACACTGAAGCTTTCTTT. Translated: CASSFIEDRDTEAFF.

As regards this clonotype: One base away lies a much larger clone, so this may be a sequencing read error. The CDR3 reads CASSEPYQEPQYF. The CDR3 nucleotides read TGTGCCAGCAGTGAACCGTACCAAGAGCCCCAGTACTTC. This rearrangement joins TRBV27 to TRBJ2-5; D gene ambiguous. The CDR3 is made up of 13 amino acids. The germline gives CDR1 MNHEY, CDR2 SMNVEV (reference sequence).

The table lists this clonotype with many counts. The chain links TRBV12-3 or TRBV12-4 to TRBJ2-4; TRBD2 agrees at 14 bases. Trimming took 1 base from V and 14 from J; bases not matched to a gene: 4. The CDR3 covers 14 residues. CDR3 loop: CASSLGLAGGLKYF. The DNA for the CDR3 is TGTGCCAGCAGTTTAGGACTAGCGGGAGGGCTGAAGTACTTC.

This clonotype showed up many times. This sequence joins TRBV10-2 and TRBJ1-3; D unresolved. V shed 0 bases and J shed 0 bases, with 9 bases lying between them. The CDR3 covers 16 residues. The germline CDR1 and CDR2 sequences are WSHSY and SAAADI. This chain's CDR3 is CASSESEGGSGNTIYF. The CDR3 DNA reads TGCGCCAGCAGTGAGTCTGAAGGAGGCTCTGGAAACACCATATATTTT.

The table lists this clonotype with many counts. The V call is TRBV28, the J call TRBJ1-1, with a tentative D call TRBD1 (6 bases). The germline V and J ends were trimmed by 2 bases and 6 bases, with 10 bases remaining between them. The CDR3 has 13 residues. Germline V CDR1 and CDR2: MDHEN, SYDVKM. CDR3 region: CASSLIRTAEAFF. Here the CDR3 DNA reads TGTGCCAGCAGTTTAATCAGGACAGCTGAAGCTTTCTTT. The variable domain in full, completed from reference TRBV28 and TRBJ1-1, reads DVKVTQSSRYLVKRTGEKVFLECVQDMDHENMFWYRQDPGLGLRLIYFSYDVKMKEKGDIPEGYSVSREKKERFSLILESASTNQTSMYLCASSLIRTAEAFFGQGTRLTVV.

This clonotype showed up many times. The CDR3 reads CASHPGTGDDEKLFF. CDR3 DNA sequence: TGTGCCAGCCATCCCGGGACAGGGGACGATGAAAAACTGTTTTTT. The chain is built from TRBV6-1 and TRBJ1-4; the match to TRBD1 covers 10 bases. CDR1 MNHNS and CDR2 SASEGT come from the germline V gene. J gave up 6 bases and V 8 bases, and 9 bases lay outside the gene matches. This CDR3 comprises 15 residues.

This chain joins TRBV7-2 and TRBJ2-5, with 7 bases that match TRBD2. The CDR3 sequence is 13 residues long. V lost 1 base to trimming and J lost 7 bases; unmatched junction nucleotides: 3. Germline V gives CDR1 SGHTA, CDR2 FQGNSA. The CDR3 here is CASSLGSGVTQYF. The CDR3 DNA reads as TGTGCCAGCAGCTTAGGGAGCGGGGTGACCCAGTACTTC.

As to this clonotype: The junction departs from germline at one end; a sequencing error may be responsible. CDR3 in amino acids: CASSYEAPSTDTRYF. The CDR3 DNA sequence: TGTGCCAGCAGTTACGAAGCCCCTAGCACAGATACGCGGTATTTT. This rearrangement joins TRBV6-2 or TRBV6-3 to TRBJ2-3, with D perhaps matching TRBD2 (5 bases). Germline assignment: CDR1 MNHEY and CDR2 SVGEGT. The CDR3 has 15 residues.

At least ten counts were recorded for this clonotype. This chain uses TRBV6-2 or TRBV6-3 with TRBJ2-7; 7 bases agree with TRBD1. The CDR3 consists of 14 residues. Germline V lookup: CDR1 MNHEY, CDR2 SVGEGT. The V gene end was trimmed by 0 bases and the J gene end by 2 bases; junction bases not matched to a gene: 1. The CDR3: CASSYSTGAYEQYF. In DNA, the CDR3 is TGTGCCAGCAGTTACTCAACAGGGGCCTACGAGCAGTACTTC.

This clonotype was counted only a few times. The chain has TRBV19 and TRBJ2-1; a possible D gene is TRBD1 (5 bases). This CDR3 is built from 15 residues. V was clipped by 3 bases and J by 5 bases, with 14 bases between them. Germline loops: CDR1 LNHDA, CDR2 SQIVND (reference sequence). Written as DNA, the CDR3 is TGTGCCAGTAGTATGTACCGGACATCTCACAATGAGCAGTTCTTC. Translating gives CASSMYRTSHNEQFF.

The sample holds many counts of this clonotype. The chain uses TRBV25-1 and TRBJ1-1; 7 bases agree with TRBD1. Per germline, CDR1 MGHDK and CDR2 SYGVNS. This CDR3 is built from 13 residues. The J segment lost 4 bases and the V segment lost 6 bases, leaving 5 bases of the junction unmatched. Here the CDR3 reads CASRGAGGTEAFF. CDR3 bases: TGTGCCAGCAGGGGGGCAGGGGGCACTGAAGCTTTCTTT. Full variable domain (missing parts from reference TRBV25-1 and TRBJ1-1): EADIYQTPRYLVIGTGKKITLECSQTMGHDKMYWYQQDPGMELHLIHYSYGVNSTEKGDLSSESTVSRIRTEHFPLTLESARPSHTSQYLCASRGAGGTEAFFGQGTRLTVV.

A remark on this clonotype: A much larger clone differs from this one at a single base, so this may be a read error. This chain joins TRBV11-2 and TRBJ2-1; D possibly uses TRBD1 or TRBD2 (6 bases each). The ends were cut back, 5 bases at V and 7 bases at J, with 15 bases in the middle. The CDR3 runs 14 residues. Germline CDR1 reads SGHAT; CDR2 reads FQNNGV. CDR3 amino acids: CASSHPGAANEQFF. The CDR3 region has the DNA TGTGCCAGCAGCCACCCGGGGGCTGCGAATGAGCAGTTCTTC.

A word on this clonotype: A single base separates this from a much larger clone, so it may be a read error. The chain uses TRBV13 and TRBJ1-1, with a tentative D call TRBD1 (6 bases). The CDR3 length is 14 residues. The germline CDR1 and CDR2 sequences are PRHDT and FYEKMQ (reference sequence). V was shortened by 7 bases and J by 3 bases, with 15 bases between the two germline ends. The CDR3 DNA follows: TGTGCCAGCACTGAGGGGGTTCGGGACACTGAAGCTTTCTTT. Encoded protein: CASTEGVRDTEAFF.

With regard to this clonotype: Given a much more abundant clone one base away, this may be a read error. The gene calls are TRBV7-3 and TRBJ2-3, with 10 bases aligning to TRBD1. Germline assignment: CDR1 SGHTA and CDR2 FQGTGA. The length of the CDR3 is 15 residues. V shed 7 bases, J shed 7 bases, and the junction held 11 bases outside the gene matches. This CDR3 is CASNPVGTGEYTQYF. The CDR3 nucleotides read TGTGCCAGCAACCCCGTTGGGACAGGGGAATATACGCAGTATTTT.

This clonotype was counted at least ten times. The J gene is TRBJ2-3, the V gene TRBV14; D possibly corresponds to TRBD1 (6 bases). The ends were cut back, 1 base at V and 5 bases at J, with 19 bases in the middle. CDR1 SGHDN and CDR2 FVKESK come from the germline V gene. The CDR3 contains 17 residues. CDR3 coding DNA: TGTGCCAGCAGCCAAGTCCCTTTTAGCGCAGGGGAAGATACGCAGTATTTT. Translated: CASSQVPFSAGEDTQYF.

Remarks on this clonotype: This may be a read error: a much more frequent sequence differs by one nucleotide. The rearrangement joins TRBV21-1 to TRBJ2-4. TRBV21-1 is a pseudogene. The CDR3 runs to 15 residues. CDR3 in amino acids: CASSIGVYDKNIQYF. The CDR3 DNA is TGTGCCAGCAGCATAGGAGTATACGACAAAAACATTCAGTACTTC.

This clonotype was seen repeatedly, ten times or more. The rearrangement joins TRBV7-9 to TRBJ2-5; TRBD1 matches 7 bases. J gave up 2 bases and V 8 bases, and 11 bases lay outside the gene matches. This CDR3 has 15 residues. Per the germline V gene, CDR1 is SEHNR and CDR2 is FQNEAQ (reference sequence). The CDR3 sequence: CASCQRQGRQETQYF. In DNA form, the CDR3 reads TGTGCCAGCTGCCAGAGACAGGGAAGGCAAGAGACCCAGTACTTC.

With respect to this clonotype: This may come from a read error, since a much larger clone is one base off. The chain joins TRBV4-3 to TRBJ1-6; TRBD1 might be the D (6 bases). The CDR3 consists of 17 residues. Germline V gene lookup returns CDR1 LGHNA and CDR2 YSLEER. The CDR3 DNA reads TGCGCCAGCAGCCAAGAACAGGGAAGCTCCTATAATCCACCCCTCCACTTT. Encoded protein: CASSQEQGSSYNPPLHF.

This clonotype was recorded many times. The chain is built from TRBV7-9 and TRBJ2-3; possible D gene TRBD2, 6 bases. The CDR3 loop spans 12 amino acids. Germline V gene data show CDR1 as SEHNR and CDR2 as FQNEAQ (reference sequence). This CDR3 is CITGGPYDTQYF. Written as DNA, the CDR3 is TGTATTACAGGAGGGCCGTATGATACGCAGTATTTT.

For this clonotype: A much larger clone differs by one base, so this may be a read error. The chain joins TRBV7-8 to TRBJ1-1, with 7 bases that match TRBD1. Germline V lookup: CDR1 SGHVS, CDR2 FQNEAQ. The CDR3 extends over 15 amino acids. CDR3 DNA sequence: TGTGCCGGCAGCCCCCGGACAGGTCTGAACACTGAAGCTTTCTTT. Translation gives CAGSPRTGLNTEAFF.

With respect to this clonotype: It may be a read error: a sequence one base away is much more abundant. This is likely a read error, given that the CDR3 carries no conserved phenylalanine or tryptophan at its end. This chain links TRBV13 with TRBJ2-5; D remains unclear. The CDR3 contains 12 residues. Germline V CDR1 and CDR2: PRHDT, FYEKMQ (reference sequence). With 3 bases removed from V and 7 bases from J, the gap between germline ends came to 9 bases. In DNA form, the CDR3 reads TGTGCCAGCAGCTTGGGCCATAGGACCCAGTACTTA. Translation gives CASSLGHRTQYL.

The chain has TRBV29-1 and TRBJ1-5; D is perhaps TRBD1 (5 bases). The CDR3 contains 14 residues. The V gene lost 5 bases and the J gene lost 0 bases, with 11 bases spanning the gap. The germline gives CDR1 SQVTM, CDR2 ANQGSEA. CDR3 residues: CSVQEGDSNQPQHF. The CDR3 DNA is TGCAGCGTTCAGGAAGGGGATAGCAATCAGCCCCAGCATTTT.

This clonotype occurred many times. This sequence joins TRBV9 and TRBJ2-3; the D gene is possibly TRBD2 (6 bases). Germline values: CDR1 SGDLS, CDR2 YYNGEE. The CDR3 has 14 residues. Trimming cost V 0 bases and J 4 bases, with 9 bases left between them. The CDR3 DNA reads TGTGCCAGCAGCGTAGGACTAGGCGCAGATACGCAGTATTTT. Translation gives CASSVGLGADTQYF.

This clonotype was counted between two and nine times. The chain couples TRBV27 to TRBJ2-7; the D is unclear. Trimming stripped 5 bases from V and 0 bases from J, with 11 bases between. The CDR3 consists of 14 residues. The germline V gene has CDR1 MNHEY and CDR2 SMNVEV (reference sequence). CDR3 region: CASSPSSSSYEQYF. The CDR3 region has the DNA TGTGCCAGCAGTCCTAGTTCGAGCTCCTACGAGCAGTACTTC.

This clonotype was counted at least ten times. This chain links TRBV4-1 with TRBJ1-5; TRBD1 aligns across 8 bases. CDR1 and CDR2 (germline): MGHRA, YSYEKL. The CDR3 is made up of 15 amino acids. Trimming took 1 base from V and 6 from J; bases not matched to a gene: 5. The CDR3 spells CASSQAEQGGQPQHF. Written as DNA, the CDR3 is TGCGCCAGCAGCCAAGCTGAACAGGGGGGTCAGCCCCAGCATTTT.

Remarks on this clonotype: This may be a read error, as it is one base from a much larger clone. V and J are TRBV9 and TRBJ2-3; no reliable D call. V lost 0 bases and J 3 bases, leaving 5 bases between the germline ends. Germline V lookup: CDR1 SGDLS, CDR2 YYNGEE. The length of the CDR3 is 13 residues. In DNA, the CDR3 is TGTGCCAGCAGCGTAGGGGCAACAGATACGCAGTATTTT. It yields the protein CASSVGATDTQYF.

Many counts were recorded for this clonotype. This chain links TRBV6-5 with TRBJ2-7; 14 bases map to TRBD2. This CDR3 has 15 amino acids. CDR1 is MNHEY and CDR2 is SVGAGI in the germline V gene. The V gene end was trimmed by 4 bases and the J gene end by 5 bases; junction bases not matched to a gene: 4. CDR3 nucleotide sequence: TGTGCCAGCAGTTCCCTGGGACTAGCGGGAGACGAGCAGTACTTC. It codes for CASSSLGLAGDEQYF.

The J gene is TRBJ1-2, the V gene TRBV7-6; D not resolved. V shed 4 bases and J shed 4 bases, with 16 bases lying between them. From germline, CDR1 is SGHVS and CDR2 FNYEAQ. The CDR3 loop spans 15 amino acids. CDR3 residues: CASSSDPVGSYGYTF. The CDR3 DNA reads as TGTGCCAGCAGCTCCGACCCCGTAGGCAGCTATGGCTACACCTTC.

As to this clonotype: This may be a read error, as it is one base from a much larger clone. This CDR3 is missing its conserved last phenylalanine or tryptophan, likely due to a read error. The chain joins TRBV27 to TRBJ2-5; 7 bases match TRBD1. Germline V gene data show CDR1 as MNHEY and CDR2 as SMNVEV (reference sequence). This CDR3 is 14 amino acids long. Germline trimming cut 5 bases from V and 1 base from J; bases unmatched to any gene: 4. This CDR3 is CASSPWDSQETQYS. The CDR3 DNA reads TGTGCCAGCAGTCCGTGGGACAGCCAAGAGACCCAGTACTCC.